Presented here are 28 T cell receptor beta chains from one specimen sequenced in a study of CD8+ T cells in alopecia areata. Scientists pooled cutaneous lymph node cells and sorted them on CD4, CD8alpha, NKG2D, NKG2ACE and other markers. After isolation, RNA underwent reverse transcription to generate cDNA as the sequencing template. This table comes from immunoSEQ multiplex PCR, and its TCRdb copy is limited to in-frame clones, with some not included. The sample was found to contain some 2,000 clones, and every one recurs. The sequencing input was CD8+ T cells sorted from a lymph node. The source of these receptors is a C3H/HeJ mouse with alopecia areata. Mouse MHC haplotype: H2-k.

This clone came up a few times. Gene names are mouse gene names. The read is 4 residues too short to cover the CDR3 end, so that end is filled in from the germline J gene. The chain has TRBV13-1 and TRBJ2-2; tentative D call: TRBD2 (6 bases). V lost 6 bases and J 2 bases, leaving 8 bases between the germline ends. The length of the CDR3 is 13 residues. Germline assignment: CDR1 NSHNY and CDR2 SYGAGN. The CDR3 loop is CASIGGNTGQLYF. CDR3 DNA, as far as it was read: TGTGCCAGCATCGGGGGGAACACCGGG.

This clone appeared many times. Mouse gene names and germline throughout. CDR3 bases read: TGTGCCAGCAGTGACCCGGGACAGGGGATGAGAAAC. Its protein is CASSDPGQGMRN. The entire CDR3 is CASSDPGQGMRNTLYF. This chain uses TRBV13-3 with TRBJ2-4, with 10 bases aligning to TRBD1. The read terminates 4 residues ahead of where the CDR3 ends, so the germline J gene completes it. The length of the CDR3 is 16 residues. The germline gives CDR1 NNHDY, CDR2 SYVADS.

Many counts were recorded for this clone. Gene names are the mouse ones. The read is 4 residues too short to cover the CDR3 end, so that end is filled in from the germline J gene. V is TRBV19 and J is TRBJ1-2, with D possibly being TRBD1 (6 bases). Germline loops: CDR1 FNHDT, CDR2 SITEND (reference sequence). V was shortened by 0 bases and J by 4 bases, with 10 bases between the two germline ends. The CDR3 length is 14 residues. CDR3 DNA, as far as it was read: TGTGCCAGCAGTATAGGCAGGGGATTCTCC. It codes for CASSIGRGFS. In full, the CDR3 is CASSIGRGFSDYTF.

By its share, this clone is medium-sized. Gene names and germline match the mouse. CDR3 DNA, as far as it was read: TGTGCCAGCGGTGGGGACAGGGACTCC. Protein sequence: CASGGDRDS. The CDR3 in its entirety is CASGGDRDSDYTF. The chain combines TRBV13-2 with TRBJ1-2, with 9 bases matching TRBD1. Coverage ceases 4 residues before the CDR3 finishes, and the germline J gene fills in the end. Germline trimming cut 3 bases from V and 3 bases from J; bases unmatched to any gene: 0. The CDR3 consists of 13 residues. The germline V gene has CDR1 NNHNN and CDR2 SYGAGS (reference sequence).

Concerning this clone: Gene names follow the mouse nomenclature. The CDR3 here is CASSLGGRAYEQYF. The sequenced CDR3 bases are TGTGCCAGCAGTCTGGGGGGAAGAGCCTAT. The chain carries TRBV13-3 and TRBJ2-7; 8 positions match TRBD2. The missing CDR3 end, 4 residues past where the read stops, is filled in from the germline J gene. After removal of 4 bases from V and 2 bases from J, the junction contained 5 bases not matched to a gene. CDR1 and CDR2 from the germline V gene are NNHDY and SYVADS. The CDR3 extends over 14 amino acids.

This clone is medium-sized within its sample. Gene names refer to mouse genes. The covered CDR3 bases are TGTGCTAGCAGTTCCGGGACTGGGGGGGGA. Its protein product is CASSSGTGGG. The CDR3 in its entirety is CASSSGTGGGEVFF. The chain is built from TRBV17 and TRBJ1-1; perhaps TRBD1 as D (5 bases). Sequencing ends 4 residues short of the CDR3 end; the germline J gene provides the rest. Per the germline V gene, CDR1 is MNHDT and CDR2 is YYDKIL. CDR3 length: 14 residues.

Of note for this clone: Mouse gene names apply. The CDR3 end is not reached by the read, which stops 4 residues before it; the germline J gene fills it in. The rearrangement links TRBV14 to TRBJ2-2; TRBD2 aligns across 8 bases. After removal of 4 bases from V and 2 bases from J, the junction contained 4 bases not matched to a gene. Germline V gives CDR1 SGHDT, CDR2 FRDEAV. This CDR3 contains 15 residues. CDR3 residues: CASSQDWANTGQLYF. The covered CDR3 bases are TGTGCCAGCAGTCAGGACTGGGCGAACACCGGG.

This clone was observed a handful of times. Gene names refer to mouse genes. The read halts 4 residues ahead of the CDR3 end, with the missing end drawn from the germline J gene. The gene calls are TRBV17 and TRBJ2-1; TRBD2 aligns across 10 bases. Looked up from germline, CDR1 is MNHDT and CDR2 is YYDKIL. This CDR3 comprises 15 residues. The V gene end was trimmed by 3 bases and the J gene end by 1 base; junction bases not matched to a gene: 0. The CDR3 sequence: CASSRDWGNYAEQFF. CDR3 bases read: TGTGCTAGCAGTAGGGACTGGGGGAACTATGCT.

This clone has at least ten counts. Genes here carry mouse names. The CDR3 end lies 4 residues beyond the end of the read and is filled in from the germline J gene. The gene calls are TRBV13-3 and TRBJ2-4; 9 bases agree with TRBD1. J lost 0 bases, V lost 1 base, and 3 bases had no gene match. Looked up from germline, CDR1 is NNHDY and CDR2 is SYVADS. The length of the CDR3 is 16 residues. The part of the CDR3 DNA that was read is TGTGCCAGCAGTGATCGACAGGGGGGTAGTCAAAAC. Translated: CASSDRQGGSQN. The complete CDR3 reads CASSDRQGGSQNTLYF.

This clone was recorded a few times. Gene names follow the mouse nomenclature. The CDR3 is cut off 4 residues early in the read; its end comes from the germline J gene. This sequence joins TRBV13-1 and TRBJ2-1; possibly TRBD2 for D (6 bases). The ends were cut back, 1 base at V and 3 bases at J, with 11 bases in the middle. The V gene's germline CDR1 is NSHNY and CDR2 SYGAGN. The CDR3 sequence is 15 residues long. CDR3 loop: CASSDWGWGYAEQFF. CDR3 bases read: TGTGCCAGCAGTGATTGGGGCTGGGGCTATGCT.

A word on this clone: Gene names follow the mouse nomenclature. The read is 4 residues too short to cover the CDR3 end, so that end is filled in from the germline J gene. The chain combines TRBV19 with TRBJ2-5; the match to TRBD1 covers 7 bases. The V gene's germline CDR1 is FNHDT and CDR2 SITEND (reference sequence). J gave up 0 bases and V 4 bases, and 5 bases lay outside the gene matches. CDR3 length equals 15 residues. The CDR3 loop reads CASSRQGRNQDTQYF. The covered CDR3 bases are TGTGCCAGCAGTCGACAGGGAAGGAACCAAGAC. The complete variable domain, with remaining parts taken from reference TRBV19 and TRBJ2-5, reads GGIITQTPKFLIGQEGQKLTLKCQQNFNHDTMYWYRQDSGKGLRLIYYSITENDLQKGDLSEGYDASREKKSSFSLTVTSAQKNEMAVFLCASSRQGRNQDTQYFGPGTRLLVL.

This clone was detected a few times. The gene names given are mouse names. The read finishes 4 residues shy of the CDR3 end, and the germline J gene is used to complete it. This rearrangement joins TRBV19 to TRBJ2-5; a weak D match, TRBD2 (6 bases). The V gene's germline CDR1 is FNHDT and CDR2 SITEND (reference sequence). This CDR3 is built from 13 residues. Trimming pared 7 bases from V and 3 bases from J, leaving 12 bases between. The CDR3 sequence: CASGFGGQDTQYF. CDR3 DNA (partial): TGTGCCAGCGGCTTTGGGGGTCAAGAC.

Regarding this clone: Each gene name is a mouse one. The CDR3 end lies 4 residues beyond the end of the read and is filled in from the germline J gene. J is TRBJ2-1 and V is TRBV19; the D gene is possibly TRBD2 (5 bases). The CDR3 sequence is 13 residues long. The V end was cut by 6 bases, the J end by 3 bases, with 10 bases between. From germline, CDR1 is FNHDT and CDR2 SITEND (reference sequence). Incomplete CDR3 DNA: TGTGCCAGCAAGGTCTGGGCCTATGCT. It encodes CASKVWAYA. The complete CDR3 sequence is CASKVWAYAEQFF.

This clone qualifies as medium-sized (0.01 to 0.1%). Gene names follow the mouse nomenclature. The sequence runs out 4 residues before the end of the CDR3; the remainder is reconstructed from the germline J gene. The chain joins TRBV1 to TRBJ2-7; perhaps TRBD1 as D (5 bases). The CDR3 consists of 13 residues. Trimming took off 5 bases at V and 0 bases at J, with 8 bases between the two ends. Per germline, CDR1 NSQYPW and CDR2 LRSPGD (reference sequence). The CDR3 reads CTCSFDSSYEQYF. CDR3 DNA (partial): TGCACCTGCAGTTTTGACAGCTCCTAT.

This clone was seen a few times. Gene names and germline refer to mouse. The read gets to within 4 residues of the CDR3 end, and the germline J gene fills in the rest. V usage is TRBV13-2 and J usage is TRBJ2-5; no reliable D call. V was shortened by 0 bases and J by 0 bases, with 5 bases between the two germline ends. The CDR3 runs 14 residues. Looked up from germline, CDR1 is NNHNN and CDR2 is SYGAGS (reference sequence). The sequenced part of the CDR3 DNA is TGTGCCAGCGGTGATGGGGGTAACCAAGAC. It translates to CASGDGGNQD. The entire CDR3 protein reads CASGDGGNQDTQYF.

A note on this clone: Any gene name here is a mouse gene name. The read terminates 4 residues ahead of where the CDR3 ends, so the germline J gene completes it. The chain is built from TRBV31 and TRBJ2-5; 8 positions match TRBD2. Germline V CDR1 and CDR2: GKSSPN, SITVG. The CDR3 runs 17 residues. The sequenced part of the CDR3 DNA is TGTGCCTGGAGTCTAGGGCGGGGCTGGGGGGCTCTAGAC. Protein sequence: CAWSLGRGWGALD. The whole CDR3 protein is CAWSLGRGWGALDTQYF.

As regards this clone: The genes are named according to mouse. The read is 4 residues too short to cover the CDR3 end, so that end is filled in from the germline J gene. The chain uses TRBV13-3 and TRBJ1-2; D is perhaps TRBD1 (5 bases). Germline values: CDR1 NNHDY, CDR2 SYVADS. V was clipped by 1 base and J by 1 base, with 14 bases between them. This CDR3 comprises 16 residues. CDR3: CASSDYIGHLNSDYTF. The sequenced part of the CDR3 DNA is TGTGCCAGCAGTGATTATATAGGACACCTAAACTCC.

This clone appeared a few times. Germline and genes here are mouse. The read halts 4 residues ahead of the CDR3 end, with the missing end drawn from the germline J gene. The sample carries other DNA sequences with the same CDR3. The chain is built from TRBV13-2 and TRBJ2-5; 7 nucleotides match TRBD2. V lost 3 bases, J lost 3 bases, and 4 bases stayed unmatched. Germline loops: CDR1 NNHNN, CDR2 SYGAGS (reference sequence). The CDR3 is made up of 14 amino acids. The CDR3 sequence: CASGGTGVQDTQYF. Partial CDR3 DNA: TGTGCCAGCGGTGGTACTGGGGTTCAAGAC.

Worth noting for this clone: Mouse germline and gene names are used. The read is 3 residues too short to cover the CDR3 end, so that end is filled in from the germline J gene. The chain is built from TRBV19 and TRBJ1-6; 7 nucleotides line up with TRBD1. TRBJ1-6 is classed as an ORF, of uncertain function. Germline assignment: CDR1 FNHDT and CDR2 SITEND (reference sequence). The CDR3 runs to 14 residues. The V segment lost 6 bases and the J segment 3 bases; nucleotides outside the gene matches: 3. CDR3: CASNRDSYNSPLYF. The part of the CDR3 DNA that was read is TGTGCCAGCAACCGGGACAGCTATAATTCGCCC.

Note on this clone: Gene names denote mouse genes. The CDR3 protein is CASSTAGNYAEQFF. The covered CDR3 bases are TGTGCCAGCAGTACGGCTGGTAACTATGCT. The J gene is TRBJ2-1, the V gene TRBV19; D call uncertain. From the germline J gene comes the end of the CDR3, since the read stops 4 residues before it. This CDR3 contains 14 residues. CDR1 and CDR2 (germline): FNHDT, SITEND (reference sequence). V gave up 3 bases and J gave up 0 bases, with 7 bases separating them.

At least ten counts were recorded for this clone. Gene and germline names: mouse. Partial CDR3 DNA: TGTGCTAGCAGTTTAACCAGGGAT. Translated: CASSLTRD. The CDR3 reads in full as CASSLTRDEQYF. V is TRBV29 and J is TRBJ2-7; D possibly corresponds to TRBD1 (5 bases). The missing CDR3 end, 4 residues past where the read stops, is filled in from the germline J gene. Germline CDR1 MSHET, CDR2 SYDVDS. CDR3 length: 12 amino acids.

This clone turned up a few times. The gene symbols are mouse symbols. The read terminates 4 residues ahead of where the CDR3 ends, so the germline J gene completes it. This chain uses TRBV31 with TRBJ1-1; possible D gene TRBD1, 6 bases. The CDR3 length is 14 residues. Germline-derived CDR1 and CDR2 are GKSSPN and SITVG. The DNA read from the CDR3 is TGTGCCTGGAGTCTAAGGGGGGCATATACA. Translating it yields CAWSLRGAYT. The entire CDR3 reads CAWSLRGAYTEVFF.

This clone showed up many times. Mouse germline and gene names are used. The observed sequence ends 4 residues before the CDR3 terminus, with the missing tail filled in from the germline J gene. The chain employs TRBV19 and TRBJ2-7; no clear D. CDR3 length equals 11 residues. The germline gives CDR1 FNHDT, CDR2 SITEND (reference sequence). Deletions cut 4 bases from V and 3 bases from J, with 5 bases between. The part of the CDR3 DNA that was read is TGTGCCAGCAGTGACAACTAT. It codes for CASSDNY. The whole CDR3 protein is CASSDNYEQYF.

As concerns this clone: Gene names and germline refer to mouse. The read is 4 residues too short to cover the CDR3 end, so that end is filled in from the germline J gene. This chain connects TRBV31 to TRBJ2-5; TRBD1 might be the D (6 bases). The ends were cut back, 6 bases at V and 3 bases at J, with 13 bases in the middle. CDR3 length: 13 residues. In germline, CDR1 is GKSSPN, CDR2 SITVG. CDR3: CACPGQKQDTQYF. The sequenced CDR3 bases are TGTGCCTGCCCGGGACAAAAACAAGAC.

This clone occurred many times. Gene names and germline refer to mouse. The CDR3 end is not reached by the read, which stops 4 residues before it; the germline J gene fills it in. The chain is built from TRBV13-2 and TRBJ2-7; 8 positions match TRBD2. J was trimmed by 1 base and V by 1 base; bases with no gene match: 4. Looked up from germline, CDR1 is NNHNN and CDR2 is SYGAGS (reference sequence). The CDR3 is made up of 15 amino acids. CDR3 sequence reads: CASGDRGGASYEQYF. Incomplete CDR3 DNA: TGTGCCAGCGGTGATAGGGGGGGCGCTTCCTAT.

This clone appeared many times. Gene names are mouse gene names. The DNA ends 4 residues before the CDR3 does, and the rest of the CDR3 is filled in from the germline J gene. V is TRBV1 and J is TRBJ2-2; 7 nucleotides align to TRBD2. The CDR3 is made up of 16 amino acids. CDR1 and CDR2 (germline): NSQYPW, LRSPGD (reference sequence). The ends lost 0 bases at V and 1 base at J; junction bases unmatched: 2. The sequenced part of the CDR3 DNA is TGCACCTGCAGTGCAGATTGGGGGGAAAACACCGGG. Protein sequence: CTCSADWGENTG. The full CDR3 is CTCSADWGENTGQLYF.

This clone was counted between two and nine times. Gene and germline names: mouse. The observed sequence ends 4 residues before the CDR3 terminus, with the missing tail filled in from the germline J gene. V is TRBV16 and J is TRBJ2-7; possibly TRBD2 for D (6 bases). V lost 0 bases and J 0 bases, leaving 9 bases between the germline ends. This CDR3 contains 15 residues. Germline V CDR1 and CDR2: SGHSA, FRNQAP. The CDR3 DNA, read in part, is TGTGCAAGCAGCTTAGACTCCTGGGGCTCCTAT. This codes for CASSLDSWGSY. The CDR3 in full is CASSLDSWGSYEQYF.

This clone appeared many times. Gene names are mouse gene names. The missing CDR3 end, 4 residues past where the read stops, is filled in from the germline J gene. J is TRBJ2-1 and V is TRBV3; 11 bases fit TRBD2. This CDR3 spans 16 amino acids. V was clipped by 0 bases and J by 3 bases; unmatched bases: 1. The germline V gene has CDR1 SNHLY and CDR2 FYNGKV (reference sequence). CDR3 sequence reads: CASSLAGLGGYAEQFF. The covered CDR3 bases are TGTGCCAGCAGCTTAGCTGGACTGGGGGGCTATGCT.